What follows are 18 T cell receptor beta chains derived from one specimen sequenced in a study of blood T cell repertoires in COVID-19. TCRdb's copy holds only in-frame clones and misses some; the assay was immunoSEQ multiplex PCR. The sample carries approximately 91,000 clones, around 80% recorded once. Material for sequencing was peripheral blood. The receptors were gathered from an older man with acute or convalescent COVID-19.

This clone was found once. This chain uses TRBV10-2 with TRBJ1-5, with D perhaps TRBD1 (5 bases). Germline lookup yields CDR1 WSHSY and CDR2 SAAADI. The V and J ends lost 3 bases and 6 bases respectively, with 6 bases between them. The CDR3 consists of 12 residues. CDR3: CASSDRGQPQHF. Written as DNA, the CDR3 is TGCGCCAGCAGTGATAGGGGTCAGCCCCAGCATTTT.

The genes are TRBV5-6 and TRBJ2-3; TRBD2 agrees at 9 bases. CDR1 is SGHDT and CDR2 is YYEEEE in the germline V gene. There are 16 residues in the CDR3. Unmatched junction bases numbered 9, after V lost 5 bases and J lost 2 bases. CDR3 nucleotides: TGTGCCAGCAGTCGTAGCGGGGGTCGCCCCACAGATACGCAGTATTTT. Translated, it gives CASSRSGGRPTDTQYF.

About this clone itself: Other nucleotide sequences from this sample produce the same CDR3. This chain links TRBV6-5 with TRBJ1-2; D might be TRBD1 (6 bases). The CDR3 has 14 amino acids. Trimming shortened V by 5 bases and J by 2 bases, and 12 bases separated the two germline ends. Germline assignment: CDR1 MNHEY and CDR2 SVGAGI. Here the CDR3 reads CASSLDRTNYGYTF. The CDR3 region has the DNA TGTGCCAGCAGTCTCGACAGGACAAACTATGGCTACACCTTC.

The chain employs TRBV5-1 and TRBJ2-7; 10 bases line up with TRBD1. Germline CDR1 reads SGHRS; CDR2 reads YFSETQ. The length of the CDR3 is 19 residues. V lost 4 bases to trimming and J lost 6 bases; unmatched junction nucleotides: 22. This CDR3 reads CASSLQPGQGPELGLEQYV. The CDR3 nucleotides read TGCGCCAGCAGCCTACAACCGGGACAGGGGCCAGAACTGGGACTCGAGCAGTACGTC.

The J gene is TRBJ1-1, the V gene TRBV19; a possible D gene is TRBD1 (5 bases). The length of the CDR3 is 14 residues. CDR1 is LNHDA and CDR2 is SQIVND in the germline V gene (reference sequence). V lost 5 bases and J lost 1, with 11 bases in between. DNA of the CDR3: TGTGCCAGTAGTGGGGCCGCAGCGAACACTGAAGCTTTCTTT. Residues: CASSGAAANTEAFF.

This chain connects TRBV4-1 to TRBJ1-2, with 7 bases matching TRBD1. The CDR3 loop spans 14 amino acids. Germline V gene lookup returns CDR1 MGHRA and CDR2 YSYEKL. Unmatched junction bases numbered 7, after V lost 4 bases and J lost 5 bases. CDR3 sequence: CASSRQGEEYGYTF. CDR3 bases: TGCGCCAGCAGCCGACAGGGAGAGGAGTATGGCTACACCTTC.

The chain employs TRBV5-1 and TRBJ1-1, with 10 bases aligning to TRBD1. The CDR3 length is 16 residues. Germline trimming cut 4 bases from V and 4 bases from J; bases unmatched to any gene: 10. Germline-derived CDR1 and CDR2 are SGHRS and YFSETQ. CDR3 nucleotide sequence: TGCGCCAGCAGCCTGGCGACAGGGGGCATCAGCACTGAAGCTTTCTTT. Residues: CASSLATGGISTEAFF.

This clone was counted between two and nine times. The chain is built from TRBV7-4 and TRBJ2-2; 10 nucleotides match TRBD1. The CDR3 totals 16 residues. V shed 1 base and J 3 bases; nucleotides not matched to a gene: 2. Germline V CDR1 and CDR2: SGHVT, SQSDAQ. CDR3 sequence: CASSLGTGGDTGELFF. The CDR3 nucleotides are TGTGCCAGCAGCTTAGGGACAGGGGGGGACACCGGGGAGCTGTTTTTT.

The chain carries TRBV5-1 and TRBJ1-3, with 9 bases fitting TRBD1. Per the germline V gene, CDR1 is SGHRS and CDR2 is YFSETQ. The CDR3 totals 16 residues. Trimming cost V 0 bases and J 3 bases; bases outside gene matches: 4. The CDR3 here is CASSLEGTGIGNTIYF. The DNA for the CDR3 is TGCGCCAGCAGCTTGGAAGGGACAGGGATTGGAAACACCATATATTTT.

This clone was observed a few times. The chain uses TRBV10-3 and TRBJ2-3; D possibly corresponds to TRBD2 (6 bases). The CDR3 is made up of 13 amino acids. Germline values: CDR1 ENHRY, CDR2 SYGVKD. V shed 4 bases and J shed 3 bases, with 8 bases lying between them. The CDR3 region is CAISGRGTDTQYF. DNA of the CDR3: TGTGCCATCAGTGGGAGGGGAACAGATACGCAGTATTTT.

The chain uses TRBV19 and TRBJ2-1; a possible D gene is TRBD1 (6 bases). The CDR3 extends over 14 amino acids. Deletions cut 9 bases from V and 2 bases from J, with 14 bases between. Germline CDR1 and CDR2: LNHDA and SQIVND (reference sequence). The CDR3 DNA reads TGTGCCAGCACTACAGGGTCGCCCTACAATGAGCAGTTCTTC. Translating gives CASTTGSPYNEQFF.

The CDR3 protein is CASSLNGREKLFF. The CDR3 nucleotides are TGTGCCAGCAGTCTTAACGGTCGGGAAAAACTGTTTTTT. The gene calls are TRBV5-6 and TRBJ1-4, with D unresolved. Trimming cost V 5 bases and J 8 bases, with 13 bases left between them. Germline CDR1 and CDR2: SGHDT and YYEEEE. This CDR3 region has 13 residues.

The sample holds one count of this clone. This rearrangement joins TRBV11-2 to TRBJ2-2; weak D call: TRBD2 (7 bases). V lost 5 bases, J lost 7 bases, and 20 bases lay in between. The CDR3 contains 16 residues. Germline lookup yields CDR1 SGHAT and CDR2 FQNNGV. CDR3 bases: TGTGCCAGCAGCCAAGGGGCCTCAGGGGAGGGCGGGGAGCTGTTTTTT. This gives the protein CASSQGASGEGGELFF.

V and J are TRBV7-9 and TRBJ2-3, with TRBD2 matching 7 bases. Germline V lookup: CDR1 SEHNR, CDR2 FQNEAQ (reference sequence). The CDR3 loop spans 16 amino acids. Unmatched junction bases numbered 7, after V lost 1 base and J lost 3 bases. In nucleotides, the CDR3 is TGTGCCAGCAGCTTAGGACTAGCTCGGGAGACAGATACGCAGTATTTT. This codes for CASSLGLARETDTQYF.

CDR3 nucleotide sequence: TGTGCCAGCTCACCGAGGACTAGCAGCCAAGAGACCCAGTACTTC. This translates into CASSPRTSSQETQYF. The rearrangement links TRBV18 to TRBJ2-5, with TRBD2 identical over 8 bases. V shed 3 bases, J shed 1 base, and the junction held 4 bases outside the gene matches. This CDR3 is built from 15 residues. CDR1 and CDR2 from the germline V gene are KGHSH and LQKENI.

This chain links TRBV7-2 with TRBJ2-5, with D possibly TRBD1 on 5 matching bases. Germline assignment: CDR1 SGHTA and CDR2 FQGNSA. The V end lost 5 bases, the J end lost 3 bases, and 19 bases lay between the germline ends. The CDR3 consists of 16 residues. DNA of the CDR3: TGTGCCAGCAGCCCCAGGACACTCCTTGTGGAAGAGACCCAGTACTTC. It translates to CASSPRTLLVEETQYF.

This chain links TRBV27 with TRBJ1-3, with TRBD1 identical over 9 bases. From germline, CDR1 is MNHEY and CDR2 SMNVEV (reference sequence). The CDR3 length is 14 residues. J gave up 4 bases and V 8 bases, and 6 bases lay outside the gene matches. Written as DNA, the CDR3 is TGTGCCAGCGGAACAGGGGGCGGGGGAAACACCATATATTTT. Its protein product is CASGTGGGGNTIYF.

The rearrangement uses TRBV23-1 and TRBJ1-2; 7 bases are shared with TRBD1. TRBV23-1 is an ORF, with its function uncertain. V shed 0 bases and J 4 bases; nucleotides not matched to a gene: 2. The CDR3 contains 14 residues. The CDR3 nucleotides are TGCGCCAGCAGTCAATCTAGGGGGCTCTATGGCTACACCTTC. Translation gives CASSQSRGLYGYTF.